The 18 T cell receptor beta chains listed next were all sequenced from one sample in a study of blood T cell repertoires in COVID-19. Assay used: immunoSEQ multiplex PCR; TCRdb lists only in-frame clones, some missing. The sample shows about 100,000 clones, more than 85% of them seen only once. Material: peripheral blood. All receptors come from a man in his late teens or twenties with acute or convalescent COVID-19.

The chain carries TRBV18 and TRBJ1-1; D might be TRBD1 (6 bases). This CDR3 has 16 residues. Between the trimmed V and J ends, which lost 7 bases and 0 bases, there was a span of 18 bases. Per germline, CDR1 KGHSH and CDR2 LQKENI. For the CDR3, the DNA is TGTGCCAGCTTAACCAAAACGGGACACATGAACACTGAAGCTTTCTTT. The encoded protein is CASLTKTGHMNTEAFF.

This clone was picked up one time. The chain employs TRBV4-1 and TRBJ1-4; no definite D call. Germline CDR1 MGHRA, CDR2 YSYEKL. This CDR3 is 18 amino acids long. V lost 1 base and J 5 bases, leaving 20 bases between the germline ends. The CDR3 region has the DNA TGCGCCAGCAGCCAAGTAGTACAAGTCGAAGGCAGGAATGAAAAACTGTTTTTT. It encodes CASSQVVQVEGRNEKLFF.

The chain recombines TRBV29-1 with TRBJ2-1, with D perhaps matching TRBD2 (6 bases). CDR3 length: 16 residues. Germline V gene sequence: CDR1 SQVTM, CDR2 ANQGSEA. Trimming took 6 bases from V and 0 from J, leaving 18 bases between them. The CDR3 sequence is CSVEGPGWTSYNEQFF. CDR3 DNA sequence: TGCAGCGTGGAGGGTCCGGGCTGGACCTCCTACAATGAGCAGTTCTTC.

This chain links TRBV5-6 with TRBJ1-4; unclear D gene. Germline assignment: CDR1 SGHDT and CDR2 YYEEEE. The V end lost 2 bases, the J end lost 6 bases, and 11 bases lay between the germline ends. The CDR3 length is 14 residues. The CDR3 nucleotides read TGTGCCAGCAGCTTTGCCGCTACAGATGAAAAACTGTTTTTT. Protein sequence: CASSFAATDEKLFF. The full variable domain, in which reference TRBV5-6 and TRBJ1-4 provide the parts outside the CDR3, is DAGVTQSPTHLIKTRGQQVTLRCSPKSGHDTVSWYQQALGQGPQFIFQYYEEEERQRGNFPDRFSGHQFPNYSSELNVNALLLGDSALYLCASSFAATDEKLFFGSGTQLSVL.

This sequence joins TRBV11-2 and TRBJ1-2; 12 bases align to TRBD1. Unmatched junction bases numbered 2, after V lost 5 bases and J lost 4 bases. The CDR3 length is 14 residues. Germline CDR1 reads SGHAT; CDR2 reads FQNNGV. CDR3 in amino acids: CASSAGQGAYGYTF. DNA of the CDR3: TGTGCCAGCAGCGCGGGACAGGGGGCCTATGGCTACACCTTC.

V gene TRBV25-1 combines with J gene TRBJ1-4, with TRBD1 identical over 10 bases. Per germline, CDR1 MGHDK and CDR2 SYGVNS. The V gene end was trimmed by 3 bases and the J gene end by 6 bases; junction bases not matched to a gene: 4. The CDR3 extends over 15 amino acids. The CDR3 nucleotides read TGTGCCAGCAGTGAGACAGGGGGCGCGGATGAAAAACTGTTTTTT. Its translation is CASSETGGADEKLFF.

The chain carries TRBV7-9 and TRBJ2-1; 9 positions match TRBD2. Trimming cost V 1 base and J 6 bases; bases outside gene matches: 4. The CDR3 contains 15 residues. Per germline, CDR1 SEHNR and CDR2 FQNEAQ (reference sequence). The CDR3 loop reads CASSLVATSGNEQFF. The CDR3 bases are TGTGCCAGCAGCTTAGTAGCGACTAGCGGCAATGAGCAGTTCTTC.

The chain carries TRBV9 and TRBJ2-3, with a possible D match to TRBD1 (5 bases). In germline, CDR1 is SGDLS, CDR2 YYNGEE. The CDR3 spans 17 residues. Deletions cut 1 base from V and 2 bases from J, with 17 bases between. This chain's CDR3 is CASSVSQQKGFTDTQYF. The DNA of the CDR3 is TGTGCCAGCAGCGTATCCCAGCAGAAGGGGTTCACAGATACGCAGTATTTT.

The chain has TRBV7-7 and TRBJ2-5; 12 bases map to TRBD2. This CDR3 has 15 amino acids. Unmatched junction bases numbered 5, after V lost 5 bases and J lost 4 bases. Germline values: CDR1 SSHAT, CDR2 FNYEAQ (reference sequence). The CDR3 region has the DNA TGTGCCAGCAGCCAGACTAGCGGGAGTCCAGAGACCCAGTACTTC. This sequence encodes CASSQTSGSPETQYF.

This clone was found once. This chain uses TRBV6-1 with TRBJ1-4; 9 nucleotides agree with TRBD1. Losses at the gene ends were 1 base for V and 7 bases for J; bases not matched to a gene: 4. This CDR3 is built from 15 residues. Germline CDR1 MNHNS, CDR2 SASEGT. Here the CDR3 DNA reads TGTGCCAGCAGTGAAGACGGGACAGGGTCTGAAAAACTGTTTTTT. Protein sequence: CASSEDGTGSEKLFF.

This chain joins TRBV19 and TRBJ1-2; TRBD1 is a possible D gene (5 bases). Per germline, CDR1 LNHDA and CDR2 SQIVND (reference sequence). This CDR3 is built from 13 residues. The V end was cut by 5 bases, the J end by 7 bases, with 14 bases between. As DNA, the CDR3 is TGTGCCAGTAGTGCGGCAGGGAGGGCTGGCTACACCTTC. It specifies CASSAAGRAGYTF.

This chain links TRBV27 with TRBJ1-6; 8 positions agree with TRBD1. V lost 3 bases and J lost 9; bases outside the gene matches: 4. The CDR3 extends over 14 amino acids. The germline V gene has CDR1 MNHEY and CDR2 SMNVEV (reference sequence). The CDR3 is CASSFRGRGSPLHF. The CDR3 bases are TGTGCCAGCAGTTTCAGGGGGCGGGGTTCACCCCTCCACTTT.

The chain has TRBV4-1 and TRBJ1-5; 7 bases line up with TRBD1. In germline, CDR1 is MGHRA, CDR2 YSYEKL. The CDR3 runs 16 residues. The V segment lost 0 bases and the J segment 5 bases; nucleotides outside the gene matches: 7. This CDR3 is CASSQEWGQMHQPQHF. The CDR3 nucleotides are TGCGCCAGCAGCCAAGAATGGGGACAGATGCATCAGCCCCAGCATTTT.

This clone was detected once. This chain connects TRBV30 to TRBJ2-3; 9 nucleotides line up with TRBD1. This CDR3 region has 13 residues. V shed 8 bases and J 1 base; nucleotides not matched to a gene: 4. CDR1 and CDR2 (germline): GTSNPN, SVGIG (reference sequence). CDR3 nucleotide sequence: TGTGCCGGCCGGGACAGGGGCACAGATACGCAGTATTTT. Its translation is CAGRDRGTDTQYF.

The J gene is TRBJ1-1, the V gene TRBV9, with D perhaps matching TRBD1 (6 bases). V lost 6 bases and J 7 bases, leaving 13 bases between the germline ends. The CDR3 spans 12 residues. Germline V CDR1 and CDR2: SGDLS, YYNGEE. CDR3 loop: CASKGDLDEAFF. CDR3 DNA sequence: TGTGCCAGCAAGGGGGATTTGGATGAAGCTTTCTTT.

Turning to this clone: This specimen includes other DNA sequences encoding the same CDR3. The CDR3: CSARTDNEQFF. The CDR3 DNA reads TGCAGTGCCCGGACAGACAATGAGCAGTTCTTC. The rearrangement uses TRBV20-1 and TRBJ2-1; the D gene is possibly TRBD1 (6 bases). The CDR3 has 11 residues. Per germline, CDR1 DFQATT and CDR2 SNEGSKA (reference sequence). Trimming took off 6 bases at V and 5 bases at J, with 8 bases between the two ends.

The rearrangement links TRBV6-6 to TRBJ1-1; TRBD1 might be the D (5 bases). The CDR3 is 15 residues long. V lost 0 bases and J lost 4, with 12 bases in between. From germline, CDR1 is MNHNY and CDR2 SVGAGI (reference sequence). CDR3 amino acids: CASSYSLQVTTEAFF. The CDR3 DNA is TGTGCCAGCAGTTACTCATTACAGGTAACCACTGAAGCTTTCTTT.

V and J are TRBV5-1 and TRBJ1-6; the D gene is possibly TRBD1 (6 bases). The germline V gene has CDR1 SGHRS and CDR2 YFSETQ. The CDR3 sequence is 15 residues long. V was clipped by 0 bases and J by 10 bases, with 14 bases between them. The chain's CDR3 is CASSLVGGERSPLHF. The CDR3 DNA is TGCGCCAGCAGCTTGGTAGGGGGAGAGAGGTCACCCCTCCACTTT.